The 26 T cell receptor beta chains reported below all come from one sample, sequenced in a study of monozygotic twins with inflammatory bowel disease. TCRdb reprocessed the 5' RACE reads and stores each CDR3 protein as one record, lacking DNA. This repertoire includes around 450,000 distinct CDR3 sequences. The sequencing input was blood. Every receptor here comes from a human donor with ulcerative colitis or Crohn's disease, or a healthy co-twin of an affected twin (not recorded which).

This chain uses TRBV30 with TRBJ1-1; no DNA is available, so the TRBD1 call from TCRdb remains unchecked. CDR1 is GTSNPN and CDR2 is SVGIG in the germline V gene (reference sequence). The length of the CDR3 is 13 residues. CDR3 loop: CAWSKGQSLEAFF.

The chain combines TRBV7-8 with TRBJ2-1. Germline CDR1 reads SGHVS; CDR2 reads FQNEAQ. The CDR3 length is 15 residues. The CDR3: CASSPRKDSYNEQFF.

CDR3 sequence reads: CASSARAGYTF. The gene calls are TRBV5-6 and TRBJ1-2; no DNA is available, so the TRBD1 call from TCRdb remains unchecked. Germline V gives CDR1 SGHDT, CDR2 YYEEEE. The CDR3 is 11 residues long.

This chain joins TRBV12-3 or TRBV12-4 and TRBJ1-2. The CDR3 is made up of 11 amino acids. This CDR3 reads CASTKDGGYTF.

The CDR3 sequence is CSAWDRDSYEQYF. The chain carries TRBV20-1 and TRBJ2-7; without DNA, the TCRdb call of TRBD1 cannot be checked. The germline V gene has CDR1 DFQATT and CDR2 SNEGSKA (reference sequence). CDR3 length: 13 amino acids.

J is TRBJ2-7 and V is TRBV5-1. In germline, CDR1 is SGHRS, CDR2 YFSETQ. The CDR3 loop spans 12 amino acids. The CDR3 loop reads CASSPDLYEQYF. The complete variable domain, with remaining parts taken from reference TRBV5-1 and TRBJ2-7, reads KAGVTQTPRYLIKTRGQQVTLSCSPISGHRSVSWYQQTPGQGLQFLFEYFSETQRNKGNFPGRFSGRQFSNSRSEMNVSTLELGDSALYLCASSPDLYEQYFGPGTRLTVT.

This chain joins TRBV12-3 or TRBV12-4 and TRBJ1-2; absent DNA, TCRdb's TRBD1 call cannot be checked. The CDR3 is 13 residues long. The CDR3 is CASTDRGTYGYTF.

CDR3 residues: CASSLVARGSTDTQYF. The rearrangement links TRBV7-2 to TRBJ2-3; TCRdb returns TRBD1, unconfirmable since there is no DNA. The length of the CDR3 is 16 residues. Germline V gene sequence: CDR1 SGHTA, CDR2 FQGNSA.

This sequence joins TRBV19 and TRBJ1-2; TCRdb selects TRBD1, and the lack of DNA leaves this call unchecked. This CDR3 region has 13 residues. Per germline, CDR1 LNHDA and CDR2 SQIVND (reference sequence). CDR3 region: CASSVQGANGYTF.

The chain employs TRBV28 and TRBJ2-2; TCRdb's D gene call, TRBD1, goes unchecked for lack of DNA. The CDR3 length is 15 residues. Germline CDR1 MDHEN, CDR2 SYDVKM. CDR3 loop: CASKPGHLNTGELFF.

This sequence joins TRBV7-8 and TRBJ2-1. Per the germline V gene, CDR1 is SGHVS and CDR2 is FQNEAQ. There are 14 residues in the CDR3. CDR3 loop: CASTAGGAYNEQFF. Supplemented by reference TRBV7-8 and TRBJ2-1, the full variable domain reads GAGVSQSPRYKVAKRGQDVALRCDPISGHVSLFWYQQALGQGPEFLTYFQNEAQLDKSGLPSDRFFAERPEGSVSTLKIQRTQQEDSAVYLCASTAGGAYNEQFFGPGTRLTVL.

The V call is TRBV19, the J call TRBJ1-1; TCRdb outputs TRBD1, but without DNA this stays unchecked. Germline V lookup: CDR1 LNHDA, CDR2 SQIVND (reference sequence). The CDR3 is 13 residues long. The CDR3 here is CASRKDRDPEAFF.

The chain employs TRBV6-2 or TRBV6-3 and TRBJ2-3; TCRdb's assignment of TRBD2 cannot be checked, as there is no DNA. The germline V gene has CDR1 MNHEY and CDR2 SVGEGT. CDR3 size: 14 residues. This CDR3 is CASRPGGFADTQYF.

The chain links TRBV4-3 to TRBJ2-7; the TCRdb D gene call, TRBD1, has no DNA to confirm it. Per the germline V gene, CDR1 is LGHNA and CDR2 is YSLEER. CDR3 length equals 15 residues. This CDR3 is CASSQEGDRGHEQYF.

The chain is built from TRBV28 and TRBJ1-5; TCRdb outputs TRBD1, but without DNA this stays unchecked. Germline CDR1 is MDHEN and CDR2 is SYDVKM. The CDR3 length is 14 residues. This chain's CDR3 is CASSLWDRNQPQHF.

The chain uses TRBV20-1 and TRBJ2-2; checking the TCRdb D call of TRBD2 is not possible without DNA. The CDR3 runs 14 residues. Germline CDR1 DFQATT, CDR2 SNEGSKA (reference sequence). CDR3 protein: CSASSGRGTGELFF.

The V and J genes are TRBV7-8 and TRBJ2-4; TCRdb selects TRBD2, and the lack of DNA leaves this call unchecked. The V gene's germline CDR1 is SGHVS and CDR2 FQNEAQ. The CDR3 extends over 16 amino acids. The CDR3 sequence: CASSLGAGASKNIQYF.

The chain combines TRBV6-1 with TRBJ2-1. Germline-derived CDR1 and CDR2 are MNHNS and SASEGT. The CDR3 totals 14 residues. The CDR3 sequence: CASNGAVEYNEQFF.

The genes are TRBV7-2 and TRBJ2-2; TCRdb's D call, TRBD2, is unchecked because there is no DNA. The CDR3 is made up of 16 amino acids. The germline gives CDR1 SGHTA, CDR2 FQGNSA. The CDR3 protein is CASSPGQIGGGGELFF.

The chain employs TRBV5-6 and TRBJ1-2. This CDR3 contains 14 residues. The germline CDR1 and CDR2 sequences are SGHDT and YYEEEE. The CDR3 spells CASSTIDANYGYTF.

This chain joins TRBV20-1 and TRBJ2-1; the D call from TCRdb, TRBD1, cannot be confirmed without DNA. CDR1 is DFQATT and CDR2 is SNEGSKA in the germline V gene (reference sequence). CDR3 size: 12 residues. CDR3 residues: CSAPDSYNEQFF.

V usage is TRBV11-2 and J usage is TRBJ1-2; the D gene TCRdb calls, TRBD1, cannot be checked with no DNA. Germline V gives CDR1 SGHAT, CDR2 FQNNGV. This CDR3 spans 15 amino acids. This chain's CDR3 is CASSSGPTAEYGYTF. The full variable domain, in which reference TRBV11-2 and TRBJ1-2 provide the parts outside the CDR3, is EAGVAQSPRYKIIEKRQSVAFWCNPISGHATLYWYQQILGQGPKLLIQFQNNGVVDDSQLPKDRFSAERLKGVDSTLKIQPAKLEDSAVYLCASSSGPTAEYGYTFGSGTRLTVV.

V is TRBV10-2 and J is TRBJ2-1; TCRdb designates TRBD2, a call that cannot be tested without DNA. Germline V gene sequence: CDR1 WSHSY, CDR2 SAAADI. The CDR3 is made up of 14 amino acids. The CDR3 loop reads CASSGSGRANEQFF.

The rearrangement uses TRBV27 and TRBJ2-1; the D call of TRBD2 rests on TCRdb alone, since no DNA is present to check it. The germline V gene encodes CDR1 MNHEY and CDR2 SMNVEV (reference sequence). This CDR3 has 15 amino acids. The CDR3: CASMLAGSSYNEQFF.

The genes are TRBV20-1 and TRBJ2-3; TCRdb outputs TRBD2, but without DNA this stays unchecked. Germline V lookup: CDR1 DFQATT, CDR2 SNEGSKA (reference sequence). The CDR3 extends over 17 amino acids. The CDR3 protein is CSARNIRLAGSTDTQYF.

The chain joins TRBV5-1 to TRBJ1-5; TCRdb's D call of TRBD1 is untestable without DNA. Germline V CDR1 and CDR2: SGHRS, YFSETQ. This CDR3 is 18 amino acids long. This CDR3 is CASSFSPLGQGVLQPQHF.